Following are 26 T cell receptor beta chains from one sample sequenced in a study of shared clonotypes between healthy human individuals. Naive CD8 populations comprised CD45RO-negative cells positively selected for CCR7, excluding terminally differentiated effector memory CD45RA+ cells. Profiling relied on immunoSEQ multiplex PCR, and the TCRdb table lists in-frame clones only, not all of them. The sample contains around 1.9 million clones, 90% to 95% of which appear only once. Sample: naive CD8+ T cells from PBMCs. The receptors were sampled from a man between 18 and 35 years old in good health. Some clones in this sample may be carry-over from other donors' samples.

The genes are TRBV5-4 and TRBJ2-3; the match to TRBD2 covers 10 bases. Germline V gene lookup returns CDR1 SGHNT and CDR2 YYREEE (reference sequence). Trimming at V came to 4 bases and at J to 8 bases, leaving 10 bases not matched to a gene. The CDR3 is 15 residues long. The CDR3 sequence is CASSTPSGSSGTQYF. The CDR3 coding sequence is TGTGCCAGCAGCACACCTAGCGGGAGCTCCGGTACGCAGTATTTT.

The rearrangement joins TRBV11-2 to TRBJ1-5; TRBD1 matches 9 bases. With 3 bases clipped from V and 8 bases from J, the junction kept 11 bases outside the gene matches. This CDR3 contains 16 residues. Germline V gene data show CDR1 as SGHAT and CDR2 as FQNNGV. The CDR3 bases are TGTGCCAGCAGCTTCGGAATTACAGGGGGCAAAGAGCCCCAGCATTTT. Residues: CASSFGITGGKEPQHF.

This clone was picked up one time. V gene TRBV9 combines with J gene TRBJ2-7, with 8 bases that match TRBD2. The germline CDR1 and CDR2 sequences are SGDLS and YYNGEE. V lost 3 bases to trimming and J lost 6 bases; unmatched junction nucleotides: 11. This CDR3 has 15 residues. CDR3 residues: CASSATGLGLVEQYF. In nucleotides, the CDR3 is TGTGCCAGCAGCGCAACGGGACTAGGGCTTGTCGAGCAGTACTTC.

This chain connects TRBV9 to TRBJ2-1, with TRBD2 matching 7 bases. The V gene end was trimmed by 3 bases and the J gene end by 10 bases; junction bases not matched to a gene: 16. This CDR3 is built from 16 residues. The germline V gene encodes CDR1 SGDLS and CDR2 YYNGEE. In nucleotides, the CDR3 is TGTGCCAGCAGCGCCTCCGGGACTACCTCGACGGAGGAGCAGTTCTTC. Translation: CASSASGTTSTEEQFF.

For this clone: The identical CDR3 is also encoded by other nucleotide sequences in the sample. V gene TRBV9 combines with J gene TRBJ2-1; D unclear. The CDR3 is 13 amino acids. Looked up from germline, CDR1 is SGDLS and CDR2 is YYNGEE. Trimming pared 2 bases from V and 5 bases from J, leaving 8 bases between. CDR3 amino acids: CASSVVPNNEQFF. CDR3 DNA: TGTGCCAGCAGCGTGGTCCCCAACAATGAGCAGTTCTTC. Looking up the rest from reference TRBV9 and TRBJ2-1 gives the full variable domain: DSGVTQTPKHLITATGQRVTLRCSPRSGDLSVYWYQQSLDQGLQFLIQYYNGEERAKGNILERFSAQQFPDLHSELNLSSLELGDSALYFCASSVVPNNEQFFGPGTRLTVL.

This chain connects TRBV15 to TRBJ2-7; TRBD1 matches 7 bases. The CDR3 spans 16 residues. The germline gives CDR1 LNHNV, CDR2 YYDKDF (reference sequence). Trimming cost V 2 bases and J 2 bases; bases outside gene matches: 9. CDR3: CATSRRTGTAPYEQYF. The CDR3 DNA sequence: TGTGCCACCAGCAGACGTACCGGGACAGCTCCCTACGAGCAGTACTTC.

The rearrangement joins TRBV9 to TRBJ1-5; the D gene is possibly TRBD1 (6 bases). The CDR3 spans 15 residues. Looked up from germline, CDR1 is SGDLS and CDR2 is YYNGEE. With 0 bases removed from V and 5 bases from J, the gap between germline ends came to 12 bases. Here the CDR3 reads CASSVGGAGYQPQHF. In DNA form, the CDR3 reads TGTGCCAGCAGCGTAGGGGGGGCCGGTTATCAGCCCCAGCATTTT.

V is TRBV5-4 and J is TRBJ2-1; the match to TRBD1 covers 8 bases. CDR3 size: 13 residues. From germline, CDR1 is SGHNT and CDR2 YYREEE (reference sequence). V shed 4 bases, J shed 6 bases, and the junction held 3 bases outside the gene matches. CDR3 coding DNA: TGTGCCAGCAGCCCTCAGGGGGCCAATGAGCAGTTCTTC. Translated, it gives CASSPQGANEQFF.

CDR3 sequence (DNA): TGCGCCAGCAGCTTGTGGGAGGAAGCTAACTATGGCTACACCTTC. It codes for CASSLWEEANYGYTF. This sequence joins TRBV5-1 and TRBJ1-2; D remains ambiguous. CDR3 size: 15 residues. CDR1 and CDR2 from the germline V gene are SGHRS and YFSETQ. Trimming stripped 1 base from V and 0 bases from J, with 10 bases between.

This chain links TRBV19 with TRBJ1-5; D uncertain. The ends were cut back, 2 bases at V and 2 bases at J, with 10 bases in the middle. CDR1 LNHDA and CDR2 SQIVND come from the germline V gene (reference sequence). The CDR3 is 15 amino acids. In DNA, the CDR3 is TGTGCCAGTAGTATATCTCCCGGTGGCAATCAGCCCCAGCATTTT. Translating gives CASSISPGGNQPQHF.

The V and J genes are TRBV30 and TRBJ2-1, with a tentative D call TRBD2 (5 bases). V was pared by 1 base and J by 2 bases, with 12 bases between. This CDR3 is built from 15 residues. Germline V gene data show CDR1 as GTSNPN and CDR2 as SVGIG (reference sequence). DNA for the CDR3: TGTGCCTGGAGTGAACTAGAGAGCCCCTACAATGAGCAGTTCTTC. Translated, it gives CAWSELESPYNEQFF. Supplemented by reference TRBV30 and TRBJ2-1, the full variable domain reads SQTIHQWPATLVQPVGSPLSLECTVEGTSNPNLYWYRQAAGRGLQLLFYSVGIGQISSEVPQNLSASRPQDRQFILSSKKLLLSDSGFYLCAWSELESPYNEQFFGPGTRLTVL.

V and J are TRBV27 and TRBJ2-2, with no clear D. The germline V gene encodes CDR1 MNHEY and CDR2 SMNVEV (reference sequence). V was shortened by 3 bases and J by 1 base, with 12 bases between the two germline ends. CDR3 length: 16 residues. This chain's CDR3 is CASSFWVRLNTGELFF. The CDR3 bases are TGTGCCAGCAGTTTTTGGGTCCGTCTGAACACCGGGGAGCTGTTTTTT.

This CDR3 reads CASSPFRHSMNTEAFF. CDR3 nucleotides: TGTGCCAGCAGCCCGTTTCGACACAGCATGAACACTGAAGCTTTCTTT. The chain has TRBV7-2 and TRBJ1-1, with D uncertain. V lost 5 bases, J lost 0 bases, and 16 bases lay in between. There are 16 residues in the CDR3. Germline V gives CDR1 SGHTA, CDR2 FQGNSA.

The chain couples TRBV27 to TRBJ2-3, with D perhaps matching TRBD2 (5 bases). Trimming stripped 3 bases from V and 4 bases from J, with 17 bases between. Germline assignment: CDR1 MNHEY and CDR2 SMNVEV (reference sequence). This CDR3 is 16 amino acids long. CDR3 loop: CASSFRKLDGPDTQYF. DNA for the CDR3: TGTGCCAGCAGTTTTCGGAAACTAGATGGCCCAGATACGCAGTATTTT.

The chain uses TRBV19 and TRBJ2-1; 13 bases map to TRBD2. The CDR3 is 15 residues long. The V segment lost 7 bases and the J segment 8 bases; nucleotides outside the gene matches: 8. Germline V gene sequence: CDR1 LNHDA, CDR2 SQIVND (reference sequence). The CDR3 sequence is CASTVLGTSGDEQFF. The CDR3 nucleotides read TGTGCCAGTACCGTATTGGGGACTAGCGGGGATGAGCAGTTCTTC.

The chain is built from TRBV10-2 and TRBJ1-1; 7 bases fit TRBD1. The V gene end was trimmed by 6 bases and the J gene end by 11 bases; junction bases not matched to a gene: 21. The CDR3 runs to 16 residues. Germline V gene sequence: CDR1 WSHSY, CDR2 SAAADI. This CDR3 reads CASRDTTGTDTGGAFF. In nucleotides, the CDR3 is TGCGCCAGCAGGGACACCACCGGGACAGACACTGGTGGGGCTTTCTTT.

This clone is a singleton in its sample. The same CDR3 also results from other DNA sequences found in this sample. The gene calls are TRBV27 and TRBJ2-3; D gene uncertain. The germline V and J ends were trimmed by 5 bases and 0 bases, with 3 bases remaining between them. The CDR3 spans 12 residues. CDR1 and CDR2 (germline): MNHEY, SMNVEV (reference sequence). In nucleotides, the CDR3 is TGTGCCAGCAGTGGTAGCACAGATACGCAGTATTTT. The encoded protein is CASSGSTDTQYF.

This chain connects TRBV4-1 to TRBJ2-1; 15 positions match TRBD2. Germline loops: CDR1 MGHRA, CDR2 YSYEKL. Losses at the gene ends were 4 bases for V and 6 bases for J; bases not matched to a gene: 10. This CDR3 spans 18 amino acids. For the CDR3, the DNA is TGCGCCAGCAGCCCACATTTAGGACTAGCGGGAGGGGGCAATGAGCAGTTCTTC. As protein: CASSPHLGLAGGGNEQFF.

The gene calls are TRBV10-1 and TRBJ2-7; no definite D call. Germline V lookup: CDR1 WNHNN, CDR2 SYGVQD (reference sequence). The CDR3 consists of 13 residues. V lost 3 bases and J lost 6, with 12 bases in between. This chain's CDR3 is CASSDMLTGEQYF. The CDR3 DNA reads as TGCGCCAGCAGTGATATGTTGACGGGCGAGCAGTACTTC.

As regards this clone: The same CDR3 also results from other DNA sequences found in this sample. J is TRBJ2-7 and V is TRBV6-1, with D maybe TRBD2 (5 bases). CDR3 length: 12 amino acids. Per the germline V gene, CDR1 is MNHNS and CDR2 is SASEGT. V was clipped by 4 bases and J by 6 bases, with 10 bases between them. For the CDR3, the DNA is TGTGCCAGCAGTGGGCGCGGGTCCGAGCAGTACTTC. This sequence encodes CASSGRGSEQYF.

This sequence joins TRBV27 and TRBJ2-7; TRBD1 aligns across 7 bases. CDR3 length: 15 amino acids. From germline, CDR1 is MNHEY and CDR2 SMNVEV (reference sequence). V was clipped by 4 bases and J by 4 bases; unmatched bases: 10. The CDR3 region has the DNA TGTGCCAGCAGTTCATGGGACAGAAAGGGGTACGAGCAGTACTTC. Protein sequence: CASSSWDRKGYEQYF.

The V call is TRBV28, the J call TRBJ1-5, with 7 bases lining up with TRBD1. Unmatched junction bases numbered 9, after V lost 6 bases and J lost 7 bases. Germline-derived CDR1 and CDR2 are MDHEN and SYDVKM. The CDR3 runs to 14 residues. The DNA for the CDR3 is TGTGCCAGCAGGGAAGACAGGGAATGGCAGCCCCAGCATTTT. It yields the protein CASREDREWQPQHF. The whole variable domain, filled in from reference TRBV28 and TRBJ1-5, reads DVKVTQSSRYLVKRTGEKVFLECVQDMDHENMFWYRQDPGLGLRLIYFSYDVKMKEKGDIPEGYSVSREKKERFSLILESASTNQTSMYLCASREDREWQPQHFGDGTRLSIL.

This chain links TRBV7-9 with TRBJ1-2; possible D gene TRBD1, 5 bases. The CDR3 sequence is 15 residues long. CDR1 is SEHNR and CDR2 is FQNEAQ in the germline V gene (reference sequence). V lost 3 bases and J 3 bases, leaving 14 bases between the germline ends. The CDR3 DNA is TGTGCCAGCAGCTTGCAGGGTCCCAACCACTATGGCTACACCTTC. It specifies CASSLQGPNHYGYTF.

The chain recombines TRBV28 with TRBJ1-6; TRBD1 aligns across 10 bases. J lost 9 bases, V lost 3 bases, and 2 bases had no gene match. Germline V gives CDR1 MDHEN, CDR2 SYDVKM. The CDR3 is made up of 14 amino acids. Written as DNA, the CDR3 is TGTGCCAGCAGTTTTGGACAGGGGGGTTCACCCCTCCACTTT. This translates into CASSFGQGGSPLHF.

Note on this clone: The same CDR3 also results from other DNA sequences found in this sample. This sequence joins TRBV7-3 and TRBJ2-1; possibly TRBD2 for D (6 bases). CDR3 length: 16 amino acids. CDR1 is SGHTA, CDR2 FQGTGA, per germline. Between the trimmed V and J ends, which lost 0 bases and 0 bases, there was a span of 9 bases. CDR3 in DNA: TGTGCCAGCAGCTTAACCGGGGGAAGCTCCTACAATGAGCAGTTCTTC. Amino acid sequence: CASSLTGGSSYNEQFF.

V and J are TRBV28 and TRBJ1-4; D ambiguous. V was trimmed by 10 bases and J by 0 bases, leaving 15 bases between them. Germline V gene sequence: CDR1 MDHEN, CDR2 SYDVKM. The CDR3 is 15 amino acids. DNA of the CDR3: TGTGCCACCACCGCTTACCAGGCAACTAATGAAAAACTGTTTTTT. It encodes CATTAYQATNEKLFF.